One sample yielded the 5 T cell receptor beta chains listed below, sequenced in a study of blood T cells in healthy people across ages. A second PCR of 7 to 11 cycles used a sample-barcoded 5' primer and a J-beta primer mix. TCRdb reprocessed the 5' RACE reads via MiXCR and lists one record per CDR3 protein. The repertoire holds some 920,000 distinct CDR3 sequences, with about 53% as singletons. The sample consisted of blood. The receptors were gathered from a woman aged 55-70 years in good health.

The rearrangement joins TRBV20-1 to TRBJ2-1, with D possibly being TRBD2 (6 bases). The CDR3 is 13 amino acids. The V gene lost 8 bases and the J gene lost 5 bases, with 16 bases spanning the gap. CDR1 and CDR2 (germline): DFQATT, SNEGSKA (reference sequence). CDR3 residues: CSTKRATNNEQFF. CDR3 sequence (DNA): TGCAGTACAAAGCGGGCCACTAACAATGAGCAGTTCTTC.

A few counts support this clonotype. The rearrangement joins TRBV24-1 to TRBJ2-3; TRBD2 agrees at 7 bases. This CDR3 has 16 amino acids. Trimming removed 6 bases from V and 5 bases from J; junction bases left unmatched: 13. Germline V gives CDR1 KGHDR, CDR2 SFDVKD. The CDR3 DNA reads TGTGCCACCAGTAAAGCTAGCGGAGATGGATTAGATACGCAGTATTTT. Its protein product is CATSKASGDGLDTQYF.

Only a few counts were recorded for this clonotype. This chain connects TRBV12-3 or TRBV12-4 to TRBJ2-7, with D perhaps matching TRBD2 (6 bases). This CDR3 is 15 amino acids long. The germline V and J ends were trimmed by 6 bases and 0 bases, with 15 bases remaining between them. The CDR3 DNA is TGTGCCAGCAGCCCCCAGCGGGCCAGCTCCTACGAGCAGTACTTC. This sequence encodes CASSPQRASSYEQYF.

The J gene is TRBJ2-7, the V gene TRBV7-2, with D perhaps being TRBD1 or TRBD2 (5 bases each). This CDR3 comprises 16 residues. Germline assignment: CDR1 SGHTA and CDR2 FQGNSA. V was cut by 4 bases and J by 1 base, with 17 bases left in between. The CDR3: CASSWGLGTLSYEQYF. CDR3 in DNA: TGTGCCAGCAGCTGGGGTCTAGGGACCCTTTCCTACGAGCAGTACTTC.

The rearrangement links TRBV6-2 or TRBV6-3 to TRBJ1-4; maybe TRBD1 (6 bases). The last part of the DNA fits TRBJ2-2 better; the J call may be wrong. This CDR3 spans 16 amino acids. Per the germline V gene, CDR1 is MNHEY and CDR2 is SVGEGT. This chain's CDR3 is CASRSPGHWNTGELFF. CDR3 nucleotides: TGTGCCAGCAGGTCCCCGGGACACTGGAACACCGGGGAGCTGTTTTTT.